This T cell receptor (beta chain) stems from a study of CD8+CD57+ T cells in acquired aplastic anemia (dated by TCRdb to between 2017 and 2018). As for the study more broadly: A mean of about 3.2 ug of DNA, ranging from roughly 0.18 to 30 ug, was extracted from sorted CD4+ and CD8+ cells. A CD8+CD57+ expansion meant a frequency higher than the mean frequency seen in healthy subjects.

Profiling of TCR beta VDJ combinations and CDR3 sequences used genomic DNA as the template. An Illumina HiSeq 2000 was used for TCR repertoire sequencing. The published analysis was carried out like this. Repertoires were assessed using TRBV/TRBJ rearrangement plots, CDR3 size and DJ length profiles, and Simpson's diversity index. The most abundant DNA sequence in the deep sequencing data was taken as the immunodominant clone. CDR3 amino acid sequences were checked for sharing across subjects and were also compared against the VDJdb database and published repertoires. TCRdb reanalyzed the raw reads on its own, using fastp at Q25 for trimming and MiXCR for clone calling, and kept in-frame beta chains. All rows with the same CDR3 protein become a single entry with the most common DNA and genes. V and J calls and clone size were set by TCRdb, not the authors. For this sample the table gives approximately 180,000 distinct CDR3 sequences, of which roughly 48% were detected only once. Under 1.2% of the sample comes from the top ten.

This clonotype was counted ten times or more. The antigen it binds to is not known. The record has no base qualities; no much larger clone is one base away. The patients picked for sequencing were ones in whom flow cytometry had shown an expansion of CD8+CD57+ cells. All patients had severe acquired aplastic anemia diagnosed by International Study of Aplastic Anemia and Agranulocytosis and Camitta criteria. Patients had received no therapy at the time of blood sampling. The study deep-sequenced TCR repertoires of sorted CD4+ and CD8+ blood T cells from severe aplastic anemia patients and healthy subjects. Patients were enrolled in the USA under clinicaltrials.gov protocols 00001620, 01623167, 00001397, 00071045, 00081523 and 00961064. Ficoll-Paque density gradient centrifugation was used to isolate peripheral blood mononuclear cells. Before DNA was extracted, CD4+ and CD8+ T cells were sorted using either FACS or magnetic beads.

Points the paper makes about the study in general: CD8+ Simpson's diversity did not differ significantly between patients and healthy controls (P=0.060). Around 28 CD8+ CDR3 sequences were found to be shared between patients and controls, but these sequences appeared to be highly expressed in patients and within the immunodominant clones of the patients.

Per the germline V gene, MGHRA is the CDR1 and YSYEKL is the CDR2. The V end gives up 1 base and the J end 0 bases, leaving 1 base in the junction not matched to a gene. The CDR3 covers 16 residues, taking in both the cysteine and the phenylalanine. Solely the CDR3 DNA is kept, with 48 bases framed from the first base. The clonotype was recovered from a human donor with aplastic anemia. The source material was sorted CD4+, CD8+, or CD8+CD57+ T cells (not recorded which) from PBMCs. Recombination connected TRBV4-1 to TRBJ2-3; a stretch of 10 junction bases matches TRBD1. The CDR3 corresponds to CASSQGQGASTDTQYF. The DNA reads TGCGCCAGCAGCCAAGGACAGGGGGCTAGCACAGATACGCAGTATTTT.